The T cell receptor beta chain described here comes from a study of blood T cell repertoires in COVID-19. About the study: PBMCs, B-cell-depleted T cells, or T cells provided the cDNA or gDNA that made up the material.

How the authors handled the data: Quantification of nucleated cells was approximated via reference gene primer amplification. Clones were read by immunoSEQ multiplex PCR, and TCRdb kept only the in-frame ones, dropping some. The V and J calls and clone size are taken from that table; D and trimming were inferred from the DNA. The table lists a few hundred thousand clones, under 90% of them singletons. V lost 8 bases to trimming and J lost 4 bases, with 12 bases between them. The CDR3 is 12 residues long. Germline CDR1 and CDR2: MDHEN and SYDVKM. Donors were grouped by their self-reported clinical history. Symptom resolution, clearance, or two negative PCRs marked the recovered donors of Cohort 3.

The receptor was derived from a woman aged 18-29 years who had recovered from COVID-19. The chain combines TRBV28 with TRBJ2-7; D perhaps matches TRBD2 (6 bases). The sequenced sample consisted of PBMCs or T cells enriched from blood (not recorded which). CDR3 DNA sequence: TGTGCCAGCTGCGGGGCGGGGTACGAGCAGTACTTC. Its translation is CASCGAGYEQYF.